Presented here are 11 T cell receptor beta chains from one specimen sequenced in a study of response to subunit inactivated influenza vaccine (dated by TCRdb to the late 2010s). The library relied on RT-PCR. Sequencing was performed on an Illumina HiSeq 2500. The public reads were run again by TCRdb, first through fastp at Q25 and then through MiXCR, and only productive beta chains were kept. Merged by CDR3 protein, the rows form single entries marked with the most common genes and DNA. For this sample there are 800,000 to 1,000,000 distinct CDR3 sequences; roughly 20% appear just once. The ten largest make up about 9.4% of the sample. The sample in question was PBMCs from blood, obtained 5 days after vaccination. The receptors stem from a man aged 45-60 years who received an inactivated influenza vaccine. Donor details come from another sample of the same person, matched by shared clones.

The gene calls are TRBV20-1 and TRBJ1-1; D unresolved. V shed 1 base and J shed 0 bases, with 9 bases lying between them. Germline loops: CDR1 DFQATT, CDR2 SNEGSKA (reference sequence). The CDR3 contains 14 residues. Written as DNA, the CDR3 is TGCAGTGCTAGAGGGCAACTCTTGAACACTGAAGCTTTCTTT. Amino acids: CSARGQLLNTEAFF.

This rearrangement joins TRBV7-9 to TRBJ2-1; perhaps TRBD2 as D (6 bases). Germline V gene data show CDR1 as SEHNR and CDR2 as FQNEAQ (reference sequence). Deletions cut 2 bases from V and 7 bases from J, with 15 bases between. The length of the CDR3 is 15 residues. CDR3 coding DNA: TGTGCCAGCAGCTTATCTGGAGGGCCTAAGAATGAGCAGTTCTTC. Amino acids: CASSLSGGPKNEQFF.

The chain uses TRBV20-1 and TRBJ2-7; TRBD2 matches at 11 bases. The CDR3 runs 17 residues. In germline, CDR1 is DFQATT, CDR2 SNEGSKA (reference sequence). The J segment lost 4 bases and the V segment lost 5 bases, leaving 16 bases of the junction unmatched. CDR3 bases: TGCAGTGCTTCCGGGGTACTAGCGGGAGAAAGCGGGTACGAGCAGTACTTC. This gives the protein CSASGVLAGESGYEQYF.

This chain joins TRBV20-1 and TRBJ2-5; no definite D call. This CDR3 comprises 11 residues. Trimming removed 2 bases at V and 10 bases at J, with 11 bases between. Germline-derived CDR1 and CDR2 are DFQATT and SNEGSKA (reference sequence). CDR3 amino acids: CSARIFGIQYF. DNA for the CDR3: TGCAGTGCTAGAATCTTCGGAATCCAGTACTTC.

This clonotype was counted between two and nine times. This chain links TRBV11-2 with TRBJ2-1; 9 bases match TRBD2. V lost 4 bases, J lost 7 bases, and 5 bases stayed unmatched. Germline V gives CDR1 SGHAT, CDR2 FQNNGV. The CDR3 runs 14 residues. The CDR3 region has the DNA TGTGCCAGCAGCTCGAGCGGGGGGCCGAATGAGCAGTTCTTC. Encoded protein: CASSSSGGPNEQFF.

There are a few counts of this clonotype. CDR3 nucleotides: TGCAGTGCTAGCACCGGCCTTCCCCCCTACAATGAGCAGTTCTTC. The encoded protein is CSASTGLPPYNEQFF. This chain uses TRBV20-1 with TRBJ2-1; D call uncertain. The CDR3 spans 15 residues. Germline loops: CDR1 DFQATT, CDR2 SNEGSKA (reference sequence). V lost 3 bases, J lost 2 bases, and 14 bases lay in between.

This clonotype has only a few counts. CDR3 residues: CASSLGHRDRGPGELFF. The CDR3 DNA is TGTGCCAGCAGCTTAGGACATCGGGACAGGGGTCCCGGGGAGCTGTTTTTT. The chain uses TRBV7-9 and TRBJ2-2, with 10 bases lining up with TRBD1. The CDR3 spans 17 residues. V lost 1 base and J lost 6; bases outside the gene matches: 8. In germline, CDR1 is SEHNR, CDR2 FQNEAQ (reference sequence).

This clonotype was picked up a small number of times. V and J are TRBV6-1 and TRBJ2-7; 9 bases are shared with TRBD1. The CDR3 loop spans 15 amino acids. From germline, CDR1 is MNHNS and CDR2 SASEGT. V trimming: 5 bases; J trimming: 1 base; junction bases outside the gene matches: 6. CDR3 loop: CASSPTGGGSYEQYF. The CDR3 DNA follows: TGTGCCAGCAGTCCTACAGGGGGCGGATCCTACGAGCAGTACTTC.

The genes are TRBV11-2 and TRBJ2-3; D is perhaps TRBD1 (6 bases). Germline CDR1 reads SGHAT; CDR2 reads FQNNGV. CDR3 length: 15 residues. With 2 bases removed from V and 5 bases from J, the gap between germline ends came to 14 bases. DNA of the CDR3: TGTGCCAGCAGCTTAATTGAGGGGGTTAAAGATACGCAGTATTTT. Its protein product is CASSLIEGVKDTQYF.

There are a few counts of this clonotype. The V and J genes are TRBV2 and TRBJ1-1; tentatively, D is TRBD1 (5 bases). The CDR3 is 13 amino acids. Deletions cut 6 bases from V and 1 base from J, with 9 bases between. CDR1 SNHLY and CDR2 FYNNEI come from the germline V gene. CDR3 sequence: CASRETANTEAFF. The CDR3 nucleotides are TGTGCCAGCAGGGAGACAGCGAACACTGAAGCTTTCTTT. The whole variable domain, filled in from reference TRBV2 and TRBJ1-1, reads EPEVTQTPSHQVTQMGQEVILRCVPISNHLYFYWYRQILGQKVEFLVSFYNNEISEKSEIFDDQFSVERPDGSNFTLKIRSTKLEDSAMYFCASRETANTEAFFGQGTRLTVV.

The chain joins TRBV5-1 to TRBJ2-4; TRBD1 agrees at 8 bases. The V gene's germline CDR1 is SGHRS and CDR2 YFSETQ. V lost 3 bases to trimming and J lost 8 bases; unmatched junction nucleotides: 7. The length of the CDR3 is 14 residues. CDR3 coding DNA: TGCGCCAGCAGCTCCCGGACAGGGCGGGACATTCAGTACTTC. Protein: CASSSRTGRDIQYF.